The entry below describes one TCR beta chain. The data belong to a study of PD-1 blockade in classical Hodgkin lymphoma. Time point in this sample: newly diagnosed, previously untreated cHL patient sample. Some clones are missing from TCRdb's copy, which holds only in-frame ones; the method was immunoSEQ multiplex PCR. The data contain fewer than 40,000 clones, approximately 94% of them seen just once; the ten biggest clones take up about 2.3%. The CDR3 runs 16 residues. The junction had 9 bases not matched to a gene; V was cut back by 3 bases and J by 5 bases. Germline values: CDR1 KGHSH, CDR2 LQKENI.

What was sequenced was peripheral blood mononuclear cells (PBMCs). This sequence joins TRBV18 and TRBJ2-1; TRBD2 matches 8 bases. The TCR sequence derives from a human donor with classical Hodgkin lymphoma. The CDR3 protein is CASSPNRLAGDNEQFF. For the CDR3, the DNA is TGTGCCAGCTCACCGAATAGGCTAGCGGGTGACAATGAGCAGTTCTTC. The full variable domain, completed using reference TRBV18 and TRBJ2-1, is NAGVMQNPRHLVRRRGQEARLRCSPMKGHSHVYWYRQLPEEGLKFMVYLQKENIIDESGMPKERFSAEFPKEGPSILRIQQVVRGDSAAYFCASSPNRLAGDNEQFFGPGTRLTVL.